A selection of T cell receptor beta chains follows, all from one sample in a study of read filtering for tumor transcriptome and immune sequencing. TCRdb reanalysed the reads using MiXCR and keeps one entry per CDR3 protein. The sample includes about 47,000 distinct CDR3 sequences, 9.5% to 15% seen only once; the top ten take less than 15%. The material sequenced was a population of CD138-negative cells sorted from bone marrow. The receptors derive from a donor at least 40 years old with multiple myeloma. Each CDR3 is given with its conserved first and last residue. A D gene is named only where the DNA matches it firmly. Where a row states a size, it is once, few, many or the class of an expanded clone; other rows omit it.

abundance: many
d_gene: TRBD1
len: 13
v_gene: TRBV5-4
j_gene: TRBJ2-5
CDR3aa: CASSLSGGETQYF
CDR3nt: TGTGCCAGCAGCTTGTCAGGGGGCGAGACCCAGTACTTC

abundance: many
d_gene: .
len: 15
v_gene: TRBV7-9
j_gene: TRBJ2-3
CDR3aa: CASSLVAGSTDTQYF
CDR3nt: TGTGCCAGCAGCTTAGTGGCGGGGTCCACAGATACGCAGTATTTT

abundance: few
d_gene: .
len: 13
v_gene: TRBV20-1
j_gene: TRBJ2-1
CDR3aa: CSAYQTSLDEQFF
CDR3nt: TGCAGTGCTTACCAGACTAGTCTCGATGAGCAGTTCTTC

abundance: many
d_gene: TRBD2
len: 13
v_gene: TRBV20-1
j_gene: TRBJ2-7
CDR3aa: CSYAGTSHYEQYF
CDR3nt: TGCAGTTATGCCGGGACTAGCCACTACGAGCAGTACTTC

abundance: many
d_gene: TRBD2
len: 15
v_gene: TRBV7-2
j_gene: TRBJ2-1
CDR3aa: CASSLAGGPANEQFF
CDR3nt: TGTGCCAGCAGCTTAGCGGGAGGGCCCGCCAATGAGCAGTTCTTC

abundance: .
d_gene: .
len: 18
v_gene: TRBV6-1
j_gene: TRBJ1-1
CDR3aa: CASSERGRAARSRAEAFF
CDR3nt: TGTGCCAGCAGTGAGCGGGGGCGGGCGGCAAGGAGTAGGGCTGAAGCTTTCTTT

abundance: .
d_gene: TRBD2
len: 16
v_gene: TRBV5-1
j_gene: TRBJ2-3
CDR3aa: CASSLALSGSGDTQYF
CDR3nt: TGCGCCAGCAGCTTGGCCTTGAGCGGGAGCGGGGATACGCAGTATTTT

abundance: many
d_gene: .
len: 13
v_gene: TRBV29-1
j_gene: TRBJ2-3
CDR3aa: CSVVKYGTDTQYF
CDR3nt: TGCAGCGTTGTGAAGTACGGCACAGATACGCAGTATTTT

abundance: .
d_gene: TRBD1
len: 17
v_gene: TRBV10-1
j_gene: TRBJ2-7
CDR3aa: CASRDPPGQSFSYEQYF
CDR3nt: TGCGCCAGCAGAGATCCTCCGGGACAGTCTTTCTCCTACGAGCAGTACTTC

abundance: many
d_gene: TRBD2
len: 20
v_gene: TRBV5-1
j_gene: TRBJ2-7
CDR3aa: CASSRTGNRRSGSDSYEQYF
CDR3nt: TGCGCCAGCAGCCGCACCGGTAACCGTCGTAGCGGGAGCGACTCCTACGAGCAGTACTTC

abundance: many
d_gene: TRBD1
len: 16
v_gene: TRBV30
j_gene: TRBJ1-1
CDR3aa: CAWSVMWRGQATEAFF
CDR3nt: TGTGCCTGGAGTGTGATGTGGAGGGGGCAGGCCACTGAAGCTTTCTTT

abundance: many
d_gene: .
len: 15
v_gene: TRBV11-2
j_gene: TRBJ2-6
CDR3aa: CASSLLVFGANVLTF
CDR3nt: TGTGCCAGCAGCCTACTGGTGTTCGGGGCCAACGTCCTGACTTTC

abundance: many
d_gene: .
len: 13
v_gene: TRBV3-1
j_gene: TRBJ2-1
CDR3aa: CASSQADFGEQFF
CDR3nt: TGTGCCAGCAGCCAAGCCGACTTTGGTGAGCAGTTCTTC

abundance: many
d_gene: TRBD2
len: 16
v_gene: TRBV12-3/TRBV12-4
j_gene: TRBJ2-1
CDR3aa: CASSPIAGGTYNEQFF
CDR3nt: TGTGCCAGCAGTCCCATAGCGGGAGGCACCTACAATGAGCAGTTCTTC

abundance: many
d_gene: TRBD2
len: 15
v_gene: TRBV5-5
j_gene: TRBJ2-7
CDR3aa: CASSLTSGLAYEQYF
CDR3nt: TGTGCCAGCAGCTTGACTAGCGGACTAGCCTACGAGCAGTACTTC

abundance: many
d_gene: TRBD1
len: 18
v_gene: TRBV7-9
j_gene: TRBJ2-1
CDR3aa: CASSSKAKTGDRDNEQFF
CDR3nt: TGTGCCAGCAGCTCGAAGGCGAAGACAGGGGACCGAGACAATGAGCAGTTCTTC

abundance: many
d_gene: TRBD1
len: 15
v_gene: TRBV28
j_gene: TRBJ2-1
CDR3aa: CASSITGVGRNEQFF
CDR3nt: TGTGCCAGCAGTATCACAGGGGTGGGTCGGAATGAGCAGTTCTTC

abundance: many
d_gene: .
len: 14
v_gene: TRBV10-3
j_gene: TRBJ2-1
CDR3aa: CASRRRTEYNEQFF
CDR3nt: TGTGCCAGCAGACGACGGACAGAGTACAATGAGCAGTTCTTC

abundance: many
d_gene: TRBD2
len: 17
v_gene: TRBV4-2
j_gene: TRBJ2-1
CDR3aa: CASSQEGAGGGYNEQFF
CDR3nt: TGTGCCAGCAGCCAGGAAGGAGCGGGAGGAGGGTACAATGAGCAGTTCTTC

abundance: many
d_gene: .
len: 15
v_gene: TRBV20-1
j_gene: TRBJ2-5
CDR3aa: CSASLGRDLRETQYF
CDR3nt: TGCAGTGCCTCCTTAGGGCGAGATCTAAGAGAGACCCAGTACTTC

abundance: many
d_gene: TRBD2
len: 15
v_gene: TRBV20-1
j_gene: TRBJ2-7
CDR3aa: CSARRDEVGGGEQYF
CDR3nt: TGCAGTGCTAGAAGAGATGAGGTGGGCGGGGGCGAGCAGTACTTC

abundance: many
d_gene: TRBD2
len: 15
v_gene: TRBV6-2/TRBV6-3
j_gene: TRBJ2-1
CDR3aa: CASSTTSGSYNEQFF
CDR3nt: TGTGCCAGCAGTACGACTAGCGGGAGTTACAATGAGCAGTTCTTC

abundance: many
d_gene: TRBD1
len: 17
v_gene: TRBV29-1
j_gene: TRBJ2-3
CDR3aa: CSGEKLPGQGPQATQYF
CDR3nt: TGCAGCGGCGAAAAACTCCCGGGACAGGGCCCACAGGCTACGCAGTATTTT

abundance: many
d_gene: .
len: 10
v_gene: TRBV29-1
j_gene: TRBJ1-1
CDR3aa: CSVQNTEAFF
CDR3nt: TGCAGCGTTCAAAACACTGAAGCTTTCTTT

abundance: many
d_gene: TRBD2
len: 13
v_gene: TRBV7-9
j_gene: TRBJ2-5
CDR3aa: CASKLAGVETQYF
CDR3nt: TGTGCCTCGAAACTAGCGGGAGTGGAGACCCAGTACTTC

abundance: many
d_gene: TRBD2
len: 15
v_gene: TRBV29-1
j_gene: TRBJ2-3
CDR3aa: CSVDGGSGSTDTQYF
CDR3nt: TGCAGCGTTGATGGCGGTAGCGGGAGCACAGATACGCAGTATTTT

abundance: .
d_gene: TRBD1
len: 17
v_gene: TRBV7-8
j_gene: TRBJ1-4
CDR3aa: CASSSGIRQGGYEKLFF
CDR3nt: TGTGCCAGCAGCTCGGGCATCAGACAGGGCGGGTATGAAAAACTGTTTTTT

abundance: many
d_gene: .
len: 13
v_gene: TRBV27
j_gene: TRBJ2-7
CDR3aa: CASSLAVSYEQYF
CDR3nt: TGTGCCAGCAGTTTGGCGGTCTCCTACGAGCAGTACTTC

abundance: many
d_gene: .
len: 15
v_gene: TRBV2
j_gene: TRBJ1-5
CDR3aa: CASTLMGGGNQPQHF
CDR3nt: TGTGCCAGCACCCTCATGGGCGGCGGCAATCAGCCCCAGCATTTT

abundance: many
d_gene: .
len: 13
v_gene: TRBV7-9
j_gene: TRBJ1-1
CDR3aa: CASSLDMEVEAFF
CDR3nt: TGTGCCAGCAGCTTAGATATGGAGGTTGAAGCTTTCTTT

abundance: many
d_gene: .
len: 14
v_gene: TRBV20-1
j_gene: TRBJ2-7
CDR3aa: CSARDLREVLEQYF
CDR3nt: TGCAGTGCTAGAGATCTGCGTGAGGTTTTGGAGCAGTACTTC

abundance: many
d_gene: .
len: 15
v_gene: TRBV20-1
j_gene: TRBJ2-3
CDR3aa: CSAGAQGGGTDTQYF
CDR3nt: TGCAGTGCTGGGGCGCAGGGGGGGGGCACAGATACGCAGTATTTT

abundance: many
d_gene: .
len: 15
v_gene: TRBV19
j_gene: TRBJ1-5
CDR3aa: CASSIMAQSNQPQHF
CDR3nt: TGTGCCAGTAGTATAATGGCGCAGTCCAATCAGCCCCAGCATTTT

abundance: many
d_gene: .
len: 12
v_gene: TRBV3-1
j_gene: TRBJ1-3
CDR3aa: CASSQGGNTIYF
CDR3nt: TGTGCCAGCAGCCAGGGTGGAAACACCATATATTTT

abundance: many
d_gene: .
len: 17
v_gene: TRBV7-2
j_gene: TRBJ2-3
CDR3aa: CASSLGVGARSTDTQYF
CDR3nt: TGTGCCAGCAGCTTAGGGGTTGGCGCCCGTAGCACAGATACGCAGTATTTT

abundance: many
d_gene: .
len: 16
v_gene: TRBV29-1
j_gene: TRBJ1-1
CDR3aa: CSVEDTGGAASTEAFF
CDR3nt: TGCAGCGTTGAAGATACCGGTGGGGCGGCCAGCACTGAAGCTTTCTTT

abundance: many
d_gene: TRBD1
len: 17
v_gene: TRBV30
j_gene: TRBJ1-2
CDR3aa: CAWSGTDRGGLSYGYTF
CDR3nt: TGTGCCTGGAGTGGGACGGACAGGGGAGGTCTAAGCTATGGCTACACCTTC

abundance: few
d_gene: .
len: 15
v_gene: TRBV6-5
j_gene: TRBJ2-1
CDR3aa: CASSWLRGDGNEQFF
CDR3nt: TGTGCCAGCAGTTGGCTTCGTGGGGACGGCAATGAGCAGTTCTTC

abundance: many
d_gene: .
len: 15
v_gene: TRBV19
j_gene: TRBJ1-1
CDR3aa: CASSMGNTQNTEAFF
CDR3nt: TGTGCCAGTAGTATGGGAAACACCCAGAACACTGAAGCTTTCTTT

abundance: many
d_gene: .
len: 15
v_gene: TRBV28
j_gene: TRBJ2-1
CDR3aa: CASRFLQSSYNEQFF
CDR3nt: TGTGCCAGCAGATTTCTACAAAGCTCCTACAATGAGCAGTTCTTC

abundance: many
d_gene: .
len: 16
v_gene: TRBV20-1
j_gene: TRBJ2-3
CDR3aa: CSAISTWDSDADTQYF
CDR3nt: TGCAGTGCTATATCAACCTGGGACTCGGACGCAGATACGCAGTATTTT

abundance: .
d_gene: .
len: 14
v_gene: TRBV20-1
j_gene: TRBJ2-2
CDR3aa: CSARAEGGTGELFF
CDR3nt: TGCAGTGCTAGGGCGGAGGGGGGCACCGGGGAGCTGTTTTTT

abundance: many
d_gene: TRBD2
len: 15
v_gene: TRBV7-9
j_gene: TRBJ2-3
CDR3aa: CASSFTSGSTDTQYF
CDR3nt: TGTGCCAGCAGTTTTACTAGCGGGAGCACAGATACGCAGTATTTT

abundance: many
d_gene: .
len: 14
v_gene: TRBV7-2
j_gene: TRBJ2-7
CDR3aa: CASSLDSGTYEQYF
CDR3nt: TGTGCCAGCAGCTTAGATTCGGGGACCTACGAGCAGTACTTC

abundance: .
d_gene: .
len: 13
v_gene: TRBV6-2/TRBV6-3
j_gene: TRBJ1-2
CDR3aa: CASIPTGVGGYTF
CDR3nt: TGTGCCAGCATCCCCACTGGAGTCGGCGGCTACACCTTC

abundance: many
d_gene: .
len: 15
v_gene: TRBV28
j_gene: TRBJ2-3
CDR3aa: CASSLRGTGTDTQYF
CDR3nt: TGTGCCAGCAGTTTACGCGGGACTGGCACAGATACGCAGTATTTT

abundance: many
d_gene: .
len: 14
v_gene: TRBV18
j_gene: TRBJ2-5
CDR3aa: CASSPLGSEETQYF
CDR3nt: TGTGCCAGCTCACCACTCGGGAGCGAAGAGACCCAGTACTTC